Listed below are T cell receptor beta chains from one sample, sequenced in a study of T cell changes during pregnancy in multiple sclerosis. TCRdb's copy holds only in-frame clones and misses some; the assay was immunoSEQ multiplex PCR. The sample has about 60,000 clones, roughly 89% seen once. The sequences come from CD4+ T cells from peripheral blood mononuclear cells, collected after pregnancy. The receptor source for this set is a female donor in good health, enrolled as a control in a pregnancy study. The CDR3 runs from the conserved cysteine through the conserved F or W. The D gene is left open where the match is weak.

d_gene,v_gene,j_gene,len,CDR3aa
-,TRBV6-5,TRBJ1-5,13,CASRLNREQPQHF
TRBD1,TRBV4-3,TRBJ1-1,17,CASSQDSLGQGSTEAFF
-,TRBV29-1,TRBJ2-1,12,CSARTGEDEQFF
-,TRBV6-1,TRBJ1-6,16,CASSVQVPGYNSPLHF
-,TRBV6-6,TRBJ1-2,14,CASTALMNVYGYTF
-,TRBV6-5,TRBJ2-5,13,CASSPTRKETQYF
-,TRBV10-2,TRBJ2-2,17,CASSADYRVSGAGELFF
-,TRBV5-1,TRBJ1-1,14,CASSPQDLNTEAFF
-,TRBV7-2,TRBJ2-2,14,CASSLTGNTGELFF
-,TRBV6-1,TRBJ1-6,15,CASSHSSGDNSPLHF
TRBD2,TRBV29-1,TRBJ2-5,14,CSARTSGGAKTQYF
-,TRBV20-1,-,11,CSAESSYEQYF
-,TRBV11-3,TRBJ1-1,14,CASSLSPGVSEAFF
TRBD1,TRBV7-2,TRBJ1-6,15,CASSLQQGSNSPLHF
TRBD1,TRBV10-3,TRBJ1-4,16,CAISERDRGHDEKLFF
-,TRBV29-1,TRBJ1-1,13,CSVTLALNTEAFF
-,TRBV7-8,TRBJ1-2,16,CASSLAWQVVNYGYTF
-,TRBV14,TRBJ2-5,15,CASSQNQAIRETQYF
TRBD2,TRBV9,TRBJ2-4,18,CASSGGLAGGPGKNIQYF
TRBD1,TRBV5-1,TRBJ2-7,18,CASSLGTGLFQRSYEQYF
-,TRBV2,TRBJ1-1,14,CASNQGQGMGEAFF
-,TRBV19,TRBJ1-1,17,CASSSRRSSTRDTEAFF
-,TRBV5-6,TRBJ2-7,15,CASSLDRWTTYEQYF
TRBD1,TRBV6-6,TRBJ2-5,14,CASSYPGQQETQYF
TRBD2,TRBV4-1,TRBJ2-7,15,CASSKVLAGVYEQYF
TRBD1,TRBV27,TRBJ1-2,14,CASSSGTDAYGYTF
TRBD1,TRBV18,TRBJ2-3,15,CASSPGQGRGDTQYF
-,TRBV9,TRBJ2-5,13,CASSIRVSETQYF
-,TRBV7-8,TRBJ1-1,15,CASSPVGGANTEAFF